This TCR beta chain was obtained from a study of regulatory T cells in long-lasting Graves disease. There are many counts of this clonotype. The antigen is not known. Overall study results and limits: New patients shared over 900 public clonotypes, and persistent patients shared more, with fewer than 3,500.

Sequencing libraries for TCR beta were prepared with iRepertoire HTBI primers and Arm-PCR of CDR3 regions. TCRdb used MiXCR to reprocess the multiplex PCR reads, holding one entry per CDR3 protein. The data contain around 470,000 distinct CDR3 sequences, 12% to 15% of them seen just once; the ten biggest clones take up approximately 15%. Time point described: newly diagnosed GD, antithyroid drugs for less than 3 months. PBMC-derived RNA was used for the TCR library. The same sample was also studied in work on T cells in Graves' hyperthyroidism and ophthalmopathy. This second study notes: Every diagnosis used clinical symptoms, serum thyroxine and TRAb, thyroid ultrasound and orbital computed tomography.

Sequencing used peripheral blood mononuclear cells (PBMCs), obtained at new diagnosis, from a patient treated with antithyroid drugs. The source of this sequence is a woman in her forties or fifties with Graves disease.

The CDR3 region is CASHRSGGQGYNEQFF. The CDR3 DNA reads as TGTGCCAGCCACCGTTCTGGAGGTCAGGGGTACAATGAGCAGTTCTTC. J is TRBJ2-1 and V is TRBV27; possible D gene TRBD1, 6 bases. The CDR3 extends over 16 amino acids. Germline V gene lookup returns CDR1 MNHEY and CDR2 SMNVEV (reference sequence). The V and J ends lost 8 bases and 4 bases respectively, with 21 bases between them.